These T cell receptor beta chains were read from a single sample in a study of cytomegalovirus exposure and HLA in healthy donors. The assay was immunoSEQ multiplex PCR, and TCRdb's table has in-frame clones only and misses some. The data hold more than 70,000 clones, with around 70% observed a single time. Specimen: PBMCs. Every receptor here comes from a woman aged 45-65 years in good health and CMV-seropositive. Each CDR3 is given with its conserved first and last residue. Fields, in order: CDR3 length, D gene, J gene, V gene, clone size, CDR3 protein, CDR3 DNA. D genes are given only for firm matches. For some rows the clone size is stated as once, few or many, or as a class when expanded; others skip it.

length: 15
D: TRBD1
J: TRBJ1-5
V: TRBV6-5
size: NA
CDR3: CASTGGQGVNQPQHF
DNA: TGTGCCAGCACCGGAGGACAGGGCGTTAATCAGCCCCAGCATTTT

length: 14
D: TRBD1
J: TRBJ1-5
V: TRBV23-1
size: NA
CDR3: CARGSGQLNQPQHF
DNA: TGCGCCAGGGGGTCGGGACAGCTCAATCAGCCCCAGCATTTT

length: 16
D: NA
J: TRBJ1-3
V: TRBV4-3
size: few
CDR3: CASSQDPGFSGNTIYF
DNA: TGCGCCAGCAGCCAAGATCCAGGATTCTCTGGAAACACCATATATTTT

length: 15
D: NA
J: TRBJ2-2
V: TRBV27
size: NA
CDR3: CASSPQGRRTGELFF
DNA: TGTGCCAGCAGTCCGCAGGGCAGACGGACCGGGGAGCTGTTTTTT

length: 13
D: NA
J: TRBJ1-5
V: TRBV14
size: NA
CDR3: CASSLAGNQPQHF
DNA: TGTGCCAGCAGCCTGGCAGGCAATCAGCCCCAGCATTTT

length: 15
D: TRBD2
J: TRBJ2-5
V: TRBV7-8
size: NA
CDR3: CASSLVGGGGETQYF
DNA: TGTGCCAGCAGCTTAGTCGGGGGGGGTGGGGAGACCCAGTACTTC

length: 16
D: NA
J: TRBJ1-1
V: TRBV27
size: NA
CDR3: CASSLYRPTYNTEAFF
DNA: TGTGCCAGCAGTTTATATCGACCGACATATAACACTGAAGCTTTCTTT

length: 14
D: TRBD2
J: TRBJ2-1
V: TRBV10-1
size: NA
CDR3: CASSTSGVYNEQFF
DNA: TGCGCCAGCAGTACTAGCGGGGTATACAATGAGCAGTTCTTC

length: 13
D: TRBD2
J: TRBJ2-1
V: TRBV19
size: NA
CDR3: CATKTSGVNEQFF
DNA: TGTGCCACTAAGACTAGCGGGGTCAATGAGCAGTTCTTC

length: 13
D: NA
J: TRBJ1-1
V: TRBV6-5
size: NA
CDR3: CASVTPATAEAFF
DNA: TGTGCCAGTGTCACCCCAGCGACCGCTGAAGCTTTCTTT

length: 15
D: TRBD1
J: TRBJ1-6
V: TRBV6-1
size: few
CDR3: CASSGTGANNSPLHF
DNA: TGTGCCAGCAGTGGGACAGGGGCAAATAATTCACCCCTCCACTTT

length: 13
D: NA
J: TRBJ1-2
V: TRBV6-6
size: NA
CDR3: CASSYTQNYGYTF
DNA: TGTGCCAGCAGTTACACCCAGAACTATGGCTACACCTTC

length: 14
D: NA
J: TRBJ1-3
V: TRBV7-2
size: NA
CDR3: CASSLDRVGNTIYF
DNA: TGTGCCAGCAGCTTAGACAGGGTTGGAAACACCATATATTTT

length: 13
D: TRBD1
J: TRBJ1-6
V: TRBV28
size: NA
CDR3: CATGTGVNSPLHF
DNA: TGTGCCACCGGGACAGGGGTAAATTCACCCCTCCACTTT

length: 14
D: TRBD2
J: TRBJ2-1
V: TRBV9
size: NA
CDR3: CASSVDQRGNEQFF
DNA: TGTGCCAGCAGCGTAGATCAGCGGGGCAATGAGCAGTTCTTC

length: 14
D: TRBD1
J: TRBJ2-7
V: TRBV2
size: NA
CDR3: CASTGGTGAYEQYF
DNA: TGTGCCAGCACCGGGGGGACAGGGGCTTACGAGCAGTACTTC

length: 12
D: NA
J: TRBJ2-7
V: TRBV2
size: few
CDR3: CASSDYYYEQYF
DNA: TGTGCCAGCAGTGATTACTACTACGAGCAGTACTTC

length: 15
D: TRBD1
J: TRBJ1-5
V: TRBV19
size: NA
CDR3: CASIKDRGNNQPQHF
DNA: TGTGCCAGTATCAAGGACAGGGGGAATAATCAGCCCCAGCATTTT

length: 16
D: NA
J: TRBJ2-7
V: TRBV9
size: few
CDR3: CASSVAPGDGPYEQYF
DNA: TGTGCCAGCAGCGTAGCCCCAGGGGACGGCCCCTACGAGCAGTACTTC

length: 14
D: TRBD1
J: TRBJ2-2
V: TRBV6-1
size: NA
CDR3: CASMRWTGTGELFF
DNA: TGTGCCAGTATGCGATGGACAGGGACCGGGGAGCTGTTTTTT

length: 14
D: TRBD1
J: TRBJ1-1
V: TRBV28
size: NA
CDR3: CASSSLPGGTEAFF
DNA: TGTGCCAGCAGTTCCCTCCCAGGGGGCACTGAAGCTTTCTTT

length: 11
D: NA
J: TRBJ2-7
V: TRBV10-3
size: medium-sized
CDR3: CAISASYEQYF
DNA: TGTGCCATCAGTGCCAGCTACGAGCAGTACTTC

length: 15
D: TRBD1
J: TRBJ2-5
V: TRBV11-2
size: NA
CDR3: CASSSRDRGVETQYF
DNA: TGTGCCAGCAGCTCCCGGGACAGGGGAGTGGAGACCCAGTACTTC

length: 14
D: TRBD1
J: TRBJ1-4
V: TRBV5-5
size: many
CDR3: CASSLVGTAEKLFF
DNA: TGTGCCAGCAGCTTGGTCGGGACAGCTGAAAAACTGTTTTTT

length: 14
D: NA
J: TRBJ2-7
V: TRBV28
size: NA
CDR3: CASTPLQGGYEQYF
DNA: TGTGCCAGCACCCCCCTCCAGGGAGGCTACGAGCAGTACTTC

length: 15
D: NA
J: TRBJ2-7
V: TRBV5-5
size: few
CDR3: CASSLTSTSSYEQYF
DNA: TGTGCCAGCAGCTTGACGTCGACAAGCTCCTACGAGCAGTACTTC

length: 17
D: TRBD1
J: TRBJ1-4
V: TRBV27
size: once
CDR3: CASSLLGQGATNEKLFF
DNA: TGTGCCAGCAGTTTATTAGGACAGGGGGCAACTAATGAAAAACTGTTTTTT